This T cell receptor (beta chain) came from a study of T cells after yellow fever vaccination. Study summary: The fractions with low cell numbers were processed using SMART-Seq v4 Ultra Low Input. Study-level results: A faster peak, day 5 versus 15, was reached by the weaker secondary response. The presence of abundant clonotypes contaminating from the bulk population was possible in FACS-sorted repertoires.

TCRdb analysed the 5' RACE reads with MiXCR anew, one entry per CDR3 protein. The top ten hold about 16% of the sample, which has approximately 510,000 distinct CDR3 sequences, 21% seen once. Trimming shortened V by 11 bases and J by 0 bases, and 11 bases separated the two germline ends. The CDR3 loop spans 12 amino acids. Germline V gives CDR1 SEHNR, CDR2 FQNEAQ (reference sequence). Only a few counts were recorded for this clonotype. Its antigen is unidentified. The sequencing here drew on PBMCs, taken less than 25 days after the first yellow fever vaccination. This TCR came from a man between 18 and 29 years old who received the YFV17D yellow fever vaccine. This chain links TRBV7-9 with TRBJ2-7; possibly TRBD2 for D (5 bases). The CDR3 DNA follows: TGTGCCGGAGAGGGCGACTCCTACGAGCAGTACGTC. This encodes CAGEGDSYEQYV.